Below, 8 T cell receptor beta chains from the same sample are listed, as sequenced in a study of cytomegalovirus exposure and HLA in healthy donors. Primers included in the PCR were 60 Vbeta and 13 Jbeta primers. Here immunoSEQ multiplex PCR was the method, and the copy in TCRdb shows in-frame clones only, minus some. The sample lists roughly 97,000 clones, over 75% occurring once. The sample taken for sequencing was PBMCs. These receptors were obtained from a man in his forties in good health and CMV-seropositive.

This chain uses TRBV7-2 with TRBJ1-1; possibly TRBD1 for D (5 bases). Trimming took 2 bases from V and 4 from J, leaving 8 bases between them. Germline loops: CDR1 SGHTA, CDR2 FQGNSA. CDR3 length: 13 residues. In DNA form, the CDR3 reads TGTGCCAGCAGCTTAAGGCAGGGCACTGAAGCTTTCTTT. Residues: CASSLRQGTEAFF.

The J gene is TRBJ1-1, the V gene TRBV25-1; D not certain. CDR3 size: 15 residues. The V gene's germline CDR1 is MGHDK and CDR2 SYGVNS. With 1 base removed from V and 2 bases from J, the gap between germline ends came to 11 bases. The CDR3 bases are TGTGCCAGCAGTGAATCTTACGGTCGCAACACTGAAGCTTTCTTT. It encodes CASSESYGRNTEAFF.

The chain couples TRBV10-1 to TRBJ1-2; 8 bases are a match to TRBD1. V shed 6 bases and J 4 bases; nucleotides not matched to a gene: 7. Per the germline V gene, CDR1 is WNHNN and CDR2 is SYGVQD (reference sequence). There are 14 residues in the CDR3. The DNA for the CDR3 is TGCGCCAGCAGCCTGACAGGGGAGTCCTATGGCTACACCTTC. Translation: CASSLTGESYGYTF.

The rearrangement joins TRBV27 to TRBJ2-3, with 11 bases lining up with TRBD2. The CDR3 runs to 20 residues. The V segment lost 0 bases and the J segment 2 bases; nucleotides outside the gene matches: 13. From germline, CDR1 is MNHEY and CDR2 SMNVEV (reference sequence). This CDR3 reads CASSLSATSGRITTTDTQYF. The CDR3, as DNA: TGTGCCAGCAGTTTATCGGCAACTAGCGGGAGAATAACGACCACAGATACGCAGTATTTT.

The V gene is TRBV7-9, the J gene TRBJ1-5, with 7 bases fitting TRBD1. The germline V gene has CDR1 SEHNR and CDR2 FQNEAQ (reference sequence). The junction had 5 bases not matched to a gene; V was cut back by 5 bases and J by 4 bases. The CDR3 is 14 residues long. The CDR3 spells CASSTQGRNQPQHF. The DNA of the CDR3 is TGTGCCAGCAGCACACAGGGGAGAAATCAGCCCCAGCATTTT.

CDR3: CASGPGANVLTF. The CDR3, as DNA: TGCGCCAGCGGGCCTGGGGCCAACGTCCTGACTTTC. The chain joins TRBV10-2 to TRBJ2-6; D gene ambiguous. V lost 8 bases to trimming and J lost 2 bases, with 4 bases between them. CDR1 and CDR2 (germline): WSHSY, SAAADI. This CDR3 region has 12 residues.

The V gene is TRBV5-4, the J gene TRBJ2-7; D ambiguous. Between the trimmed V and J ends, which lost 3 bases and 5 bases, there was a span of 15 bases. CDR1 is SGHNT, CDR2 YYREEE, per germline (reference sequence). This CDR3 has 14 residues. The CDR3 loop is CASSSSFLGDEQYF. The CDR3 coding sequence is TGTGCCAGCAGCTCGAGTTTTCTAGGAGACGAGCAGTACTTC.

DNA for the CDR3: TGTGCCAGCAGACAGACAGGGGATGGCAAAAACATTCAGTACTTC. It encodes CASRQTGDGKNIQYF. V is TRBV7-2 and J is TRBJ2-4; TRBD1 agrees at 8 bases. Germline lookup yields CDR1 SGHTA and CDR2 FQGNSA. The junction had 7 bases not matched to a gene; V was cut back by 6 bases and J by 3 bases. The CDR3 extends over 15 amino acids. The variable domain in full, completed from reference TRBV7-2 and TRBJ2-4, reads GAGVSQSPSNKVTEKGKDVELRCDPISGHTALYWYRQSLGQGLEFLIYFQGNSAPDKSGLPSDRFSAERTGGSVSTLTIQRTQQEDSAVYLCASRQTGDGKNIQYFGAGTRLSVL.